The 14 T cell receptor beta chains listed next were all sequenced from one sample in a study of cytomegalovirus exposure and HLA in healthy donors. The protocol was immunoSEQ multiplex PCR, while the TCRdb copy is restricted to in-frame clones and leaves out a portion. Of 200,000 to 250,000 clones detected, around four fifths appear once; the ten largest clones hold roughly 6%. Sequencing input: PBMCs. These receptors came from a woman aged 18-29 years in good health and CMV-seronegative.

CDR3 region: CASRNYEQYF. CDR3 DNA: TGTGCCAGCAGAAACTACGAGCAGTACTTC. The rearrangement links TRBV2 to TRBJ2-7, with D unclear. Trimming left V 6 bases short and J 3 bases short, with 3 bases between. Germline lookup yields CDR1 SNHLY and CDR2 FYNNEI. The CDR3 extends over 10 amino acids.

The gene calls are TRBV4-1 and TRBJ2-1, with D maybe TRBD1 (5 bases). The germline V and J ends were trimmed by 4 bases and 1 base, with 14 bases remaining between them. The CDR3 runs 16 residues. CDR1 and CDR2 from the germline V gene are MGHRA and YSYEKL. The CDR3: CASSLGRVRSYNEQFF. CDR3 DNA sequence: TGCGCCAGCAGCCTAGGCAGGGTGAGGTCCTACAATGAGCAGTTCTTC.

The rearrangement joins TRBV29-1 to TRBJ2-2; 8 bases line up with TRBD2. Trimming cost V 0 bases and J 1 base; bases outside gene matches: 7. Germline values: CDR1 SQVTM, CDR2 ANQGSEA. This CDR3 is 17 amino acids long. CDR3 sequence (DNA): TGCAGCGTTGAAGACAGGCGGGAGGCTGGGAACACCGGGGAGCTGTTTTTT. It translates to CSVEDRREAGNTGELFF.

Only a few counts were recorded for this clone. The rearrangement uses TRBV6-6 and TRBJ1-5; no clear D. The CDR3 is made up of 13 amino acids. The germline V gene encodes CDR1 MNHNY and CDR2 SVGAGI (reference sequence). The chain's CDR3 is CAGTADGNQPQHF. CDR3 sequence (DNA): TGTGCGGGTACGGCAGACGGTAATCAGCCCCAGCATTTT.

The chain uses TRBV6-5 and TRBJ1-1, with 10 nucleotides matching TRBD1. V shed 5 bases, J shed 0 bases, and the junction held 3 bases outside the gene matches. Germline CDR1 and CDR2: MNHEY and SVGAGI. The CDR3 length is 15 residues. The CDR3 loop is CASSPGTGVNTEAFF. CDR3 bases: TGTGCCAGCAGTCCAGGGACAGGGGTGAACACTGAAGCTTTCTTT.

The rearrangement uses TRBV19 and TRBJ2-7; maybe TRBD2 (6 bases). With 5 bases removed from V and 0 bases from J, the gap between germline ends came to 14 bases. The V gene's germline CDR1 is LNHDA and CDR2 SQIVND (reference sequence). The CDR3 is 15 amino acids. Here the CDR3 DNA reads TGTGCCAGTAGTCGGGCCGGGACTTCCTCCTACGAGCAGTACTTC. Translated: CASSRAGTSSYEQYF.

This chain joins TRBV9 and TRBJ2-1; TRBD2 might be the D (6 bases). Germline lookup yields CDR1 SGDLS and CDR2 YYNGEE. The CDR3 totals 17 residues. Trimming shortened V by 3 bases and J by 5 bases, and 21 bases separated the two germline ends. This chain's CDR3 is CASSAGLLAALDNEQFF. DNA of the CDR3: TGTGCCAGCAGCGCGGGGTTGTTAGCGGCCTTGGACAATGAGCAGTTCTTC. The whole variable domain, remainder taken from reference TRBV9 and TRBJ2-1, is DSGVTQTPKHLITATGQRVTLRCSPRSGDLSVYWYQQSLDQGLQFLIQYYNGEERAKGNILERFSAQQFPDLHSELNLSSLELGDSALYFCASSAGLLAALDNEQFFGPGTRLTVL.

This CDR3 is CSVAPLQDRGEQYF. The CDR3, as DNA: TGCAGCGTTGCCCCTCTACAGGACCGGGGAGAGCAGTACTTC. This chain connects TRBV29-1 to TRBJ2-7; D could derive from TRBD1 or TRBD2 (5 bases each). The length of the CDR3 is 14 residues. Germline lookup yields CDR1 SQVTM and CDR2 ANQGSEA. V shed 4 bases and J shed 7 bases, with 20 bases lying between them.

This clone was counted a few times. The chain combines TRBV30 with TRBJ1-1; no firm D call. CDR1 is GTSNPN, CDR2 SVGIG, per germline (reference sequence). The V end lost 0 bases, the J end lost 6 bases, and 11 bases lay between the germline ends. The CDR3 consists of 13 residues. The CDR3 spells CAWSVSGSSEAFF. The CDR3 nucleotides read TGTGCCTGGAGTGTTTCGGGGAGTTCTGAAGCTTTCTTT.

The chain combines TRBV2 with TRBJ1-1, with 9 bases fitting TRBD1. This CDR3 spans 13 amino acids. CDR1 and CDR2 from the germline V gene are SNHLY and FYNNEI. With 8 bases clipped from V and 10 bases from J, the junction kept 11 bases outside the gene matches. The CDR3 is CASLQGAPQGAFF. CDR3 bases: TGTGCCAGCCTACAGGGGGCGCCCCAGGGAGCTTTCTTT.

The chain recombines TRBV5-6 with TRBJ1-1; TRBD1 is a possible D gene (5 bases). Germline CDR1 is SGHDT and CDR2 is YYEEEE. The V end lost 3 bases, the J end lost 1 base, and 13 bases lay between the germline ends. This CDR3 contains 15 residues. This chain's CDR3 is CASSSLDRRNTEAFF. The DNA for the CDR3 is TGTGCCAGCAGCTCCCTAGACAGAAGGAACACTGAAGCTTTCTTT.

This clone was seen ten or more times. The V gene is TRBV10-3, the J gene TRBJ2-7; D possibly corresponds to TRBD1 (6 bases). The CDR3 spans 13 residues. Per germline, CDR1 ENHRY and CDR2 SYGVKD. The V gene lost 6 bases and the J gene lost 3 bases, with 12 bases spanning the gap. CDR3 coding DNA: TGTGCCATCAGGAGGACAGTAGGCTACGAGCAGTACTTC. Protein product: CAIRRTVGYEQYF.

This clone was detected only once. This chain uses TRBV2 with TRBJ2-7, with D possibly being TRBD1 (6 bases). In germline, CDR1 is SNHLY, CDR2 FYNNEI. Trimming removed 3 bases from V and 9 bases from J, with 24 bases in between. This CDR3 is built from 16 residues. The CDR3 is CASSDVGAGAVVGQYF. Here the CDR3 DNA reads TGTGCCAGCAGTGACGTGGGGGCGGGTGCCGTGGTCGGGCAGTACTTC.

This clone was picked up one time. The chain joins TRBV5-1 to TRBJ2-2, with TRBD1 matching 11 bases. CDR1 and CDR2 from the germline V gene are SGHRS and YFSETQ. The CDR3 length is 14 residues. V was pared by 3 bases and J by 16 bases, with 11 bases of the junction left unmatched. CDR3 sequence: CASSSPGQGDRTFF. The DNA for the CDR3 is TGCGCCAGCAGCTCGCCGGGACAGGGGGATCGGACGTTTTTT.